A single T cell receptor beta chain is shown here with its context. The time point here: cycle 4 day 1 (C4D1), after less than 7 weeks of nivolumab. After autologous stem cell transplantation all patients relapsed, and prior brentuximab vedotin exposure differed between cohorts. Negative magnetic selection isolated CD4+ T cells from thawed PBMCs. The data stem from a study of PD-1 blockade in classical Hodgkin lymphoma. Here immunoSEQ multiplex PCR was the method, and the copy in TCRdb shows in-frame clones only, minus some. This sample has about 25,000 clones; approximately 79% occur once, and the top ten carry 2.5% to 3.5%. The clonotype originates from a human donor with classical Hodgkin lymphoma. The specimen was CD4+ T cells from blood, collected before the fourth cycle of nivolumab.

CDR3 DNA sequence: TGTGCCAGCAGCTTCGACAGGGGGCTCACAGATACGCAGTATTTT. It yields the protein CASSFDRGLTDTQYF. The V gene is TRBV7-2, the J gene TRBJ2-3; 10 nucleotides match TRBD1. The CDR3 totals 15 residues. V shed 3 bases, J shed 2 bases, and the junction held 2 bases outside the gene matches. Germline values: CDR1 SGHTA, CDR2 FQGNSA.